These T cell receptor beta chains were read from a single sample in a study of shared clonotypes between healthy human individuals. Profiling relied on immunoSEQ multiplex PCR, and the TCRdb table lists in-frame clones only, not all of them. The sample consists of about 2.4 million clones, 93% of them appearing once. Material: naive CD4+ T cells from PBMCs. The source of these receptors is a man aged 18 to 29 in good health. Some clones in this sample may be carry-over from other donors' samples. CDR3s include the opening cysteine and the closing phenylalanine or tryptophan. A D gene is named only where the DNA matches it firmly. Clone size, where shown, is once, few, many, or a class for clones that have expanded.

V gene: TRBV28
clone size: .
D gene: .
J gene: TRBJ1-4
CDR3 protein: CASSFPGGRNEKLFF
CDR3 DNA: TGTGCCAGCAGTTTTCCTGGCGGGAGGAATGAAAAACTGTTTTTT

V gene: TRBV5-1
clone size: .
D gene: .
J gene: TRBJ1-1
CDR3 protein: CASSLQGTNTEAFF
CDR3 DNA: TGCGCCAGCAGCTTGCAGGGAACGAACACTGAAGCTTTCTTT

V gene: TRBV5-6
clone size: .
D gene: .
J gene: TRBJ2-1
CDR3 protein: CASSLETGNEQFF
CDR3 DNA: TGTGCCAGCAGCTTGGAGACGGGTAATGAGCAGTTCTTC

V gene: TRBV11-2
clone size: .
D gene: .
J gene: TRBJ1-2
CDR3 protein: CASSPRSAEGYTF
CDR3 DNA: TGTGCCAGCAGTCCCCGGAGTGCAGAGGGCTACACCTTC

V gene: TRBV20-1
clone size: .
D gene: .
J gene: TRBJ1-1
CDR3 protein: CSATAPTEAFF
CDR3 DNA: TGCAGTGCCACAGCCCCCACTGAAGCTTTCTTT

V gene: TRBV7-9
clone size: .
D gene: .
J gene: TRBJ1-1
CDR3 protein: CASSLVGSVAEAFF
CDR3 DNA: TGTGCCAGCAGCTTAGTGGGTTCGGTAGCTGAAGCTTTCTTT

V gene: TRBV11-2
clone size: .
D gene: .
J gene: TRBJ2-1
CDR3 protein: CASSWDREDEQFF
CDR3 DNA: TGTGCCAGCAGCTGGGATCGGGAAGATGAGCAGTTCTTC

V gene: TRBV19
clone size: few
D gene: .
J gene: TRBJ1-1
CDR3 protein: CASSRGNTEAFF
CDR3 DNA: TGTGCCAGTAGTAGGGGGAACACTGAAGCTTTCTTT

V gene: TRBV6-6
clone size: .
D gene: .
J gene: TRBJ2-5
CDR3 protein: CASSYTGYQETQYF
CDR3 DNA: TGTGCCAGCAGTTACACCGGGTACCAAGAGACCCAGTACTTC

V gene: TRBV10-1
clone size: .
D gene: .
J gene: TRBJ1-5
CDR3 protein: CASSEPGPRQPQHF
CDR3 DNA: TGCGCCAGCAGTGAGCCCGGACCTCGTCAGCCCCAGCATTTT

V gene: TRBV7-9
clone size: .
D gene: .
J gene: TRBJ2-7
CDR3 protein: CASRPHGGRYEQYF
CDR3 DNA: TGTGCCAGCAGGCCCCACGGGGGGCGTTACGAGCAGTACTTC

V gene: TRBV9
clone size: .
D gene: .
J gene: TRBJ2-7
CDR3 protein: CASSFRASEAPAFEQYF
CDR3 DNA: TGTGCCAGCAGTTTCCGAGCCTCCGAGGCCCCCGCCTTCGAGCAGTACTTC

V gene: TRBV5-4
clone size: .
D gene: TRBD1
J gene: TRBJ2-3
CDR3 protein: CASSRPGQGADTQYF
CDR3 DNA: TGTGCCAGCAGCCGCCCGGGACAGGGAGCAGATACGCAGTATTTT

V gene: TRBV4-1
clone size: once
D gene: .
J gene: TRBJ2-7
CDR3 protein: CASSQGRGINYEQYF
CDR3 DNA: TGCGCCAGCAGCCAAGGACGCGGGATCAACTACGAGCAGTACTTC

V gene: TRBV7-9
clone size: .
D gene: .
J gene: TRBJ2-2
CDR3 protein: CASSLEQRLTGELFF
CDR3 DNA: TGTGCCAGCAGCTTAGAGCAGCGGCTGACCGGGGAGCTGTTTTTT

V gene: TRBV5-1
clone size: .
D gene: TRBD1
J gene: TRBJ2-7
CDR3 protein: CASSHGTGGAEQYF
CDR3 DNA: TGCGCCAGCAGCCACGGGACAGGGGGGGCCGAGCAGTACTTC

V gene: TRBV27
clone size: .
D gene: .
J gene: TRBJ2-7
CDR3 protein: CASSSPLFMEQYF
CDR3 DNA: TGTGCCAGCAGCTCCCCCCTCTTCATGGAGCAGTACTTC

V gene: TRBV5-1
clone size: once
D gene: TRBD2
J gene: TRBJ2-7
CDR3 protein: CASSLSPGGFYEQYF
CDR3 DNA: TGCGCCAGCAGCTTGTCCCCGGGAGGGTTCTACGAGCAGTACTTC